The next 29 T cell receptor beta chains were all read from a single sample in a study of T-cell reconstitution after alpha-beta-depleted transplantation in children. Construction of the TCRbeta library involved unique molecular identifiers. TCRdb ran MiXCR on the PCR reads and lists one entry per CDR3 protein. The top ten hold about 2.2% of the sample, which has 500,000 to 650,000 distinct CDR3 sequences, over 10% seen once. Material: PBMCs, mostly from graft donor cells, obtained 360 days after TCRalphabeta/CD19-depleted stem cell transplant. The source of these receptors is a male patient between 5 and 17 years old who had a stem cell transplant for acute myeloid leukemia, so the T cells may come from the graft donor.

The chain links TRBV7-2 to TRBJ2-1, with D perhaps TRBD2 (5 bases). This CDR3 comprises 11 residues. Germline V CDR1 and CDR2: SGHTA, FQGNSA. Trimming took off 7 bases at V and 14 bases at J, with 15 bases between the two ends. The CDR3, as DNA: TGTGCCAGCAACCATGAAACCGGGGAGTTCTTC. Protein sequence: CASNHETGEFF.

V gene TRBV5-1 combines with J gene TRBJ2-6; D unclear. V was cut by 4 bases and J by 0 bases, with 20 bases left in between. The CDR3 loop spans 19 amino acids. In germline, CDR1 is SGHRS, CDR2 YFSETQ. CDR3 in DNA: TGCGCCAGCAGCCAATCCGGGCCACTCCCGCTCTCTGGGGCCAACGTCCTGACTTTC. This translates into CASSQSGPLPLSGANVLTF. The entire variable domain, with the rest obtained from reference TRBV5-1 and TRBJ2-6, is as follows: KAGVTQTPRYLIKTRGQQVTLSCSPISGHRSVSWYQQTPGQGLQFLFEYFSETQRNKGNFPGRFSGRQFSNSRSEMNVSTLELGDSALYLCASSQSGPLPLSGANVLTFGAGSRLTVL.

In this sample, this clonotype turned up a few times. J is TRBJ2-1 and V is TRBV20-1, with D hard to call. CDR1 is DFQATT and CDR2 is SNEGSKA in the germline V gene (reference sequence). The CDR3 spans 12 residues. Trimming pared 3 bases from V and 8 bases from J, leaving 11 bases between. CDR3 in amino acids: CSARGPPHEQFF. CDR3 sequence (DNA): TGCAGTGCTAGGGGCCCCCCCCATGAGCAGTTCTTC.

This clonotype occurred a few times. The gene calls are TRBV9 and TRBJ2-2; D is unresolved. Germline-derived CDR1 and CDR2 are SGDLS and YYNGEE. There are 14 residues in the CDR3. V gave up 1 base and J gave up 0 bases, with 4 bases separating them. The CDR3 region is CASSVSPNTGELFF. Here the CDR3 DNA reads TGTGCCAGCAGCGTATCACCGAACACCGGGGAGCTGTTTTTT.

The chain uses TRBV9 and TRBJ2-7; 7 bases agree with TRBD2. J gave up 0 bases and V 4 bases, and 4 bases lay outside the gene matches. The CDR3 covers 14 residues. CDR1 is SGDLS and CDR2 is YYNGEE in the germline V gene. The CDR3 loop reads CASSLAALSYEQYF. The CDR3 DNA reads TGTGCCAGCAGCCTAGCGGCCCTCTCCTACGAGCAGTACTTC.

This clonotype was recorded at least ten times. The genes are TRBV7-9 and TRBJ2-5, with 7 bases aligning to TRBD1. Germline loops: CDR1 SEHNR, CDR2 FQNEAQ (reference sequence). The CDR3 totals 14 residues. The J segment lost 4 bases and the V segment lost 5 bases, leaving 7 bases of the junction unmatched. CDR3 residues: CASSRGDRGETQYF. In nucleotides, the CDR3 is TGTGCCAGCAGCCGAGGGGACAGAGGAGAGACCCAGTACTTC.

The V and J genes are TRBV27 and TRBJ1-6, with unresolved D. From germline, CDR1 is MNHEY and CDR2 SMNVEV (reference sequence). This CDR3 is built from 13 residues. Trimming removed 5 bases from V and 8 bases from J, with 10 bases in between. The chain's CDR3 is CASSRISDSPLHF. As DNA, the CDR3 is TGTGCCAGCAGTAGGATAAGTGATTCACCCCTCCACTTT.

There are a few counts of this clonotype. The CDR3 protein is CASSHSISGGADTQYF. CDR3 DNA sequence: TGTGCCAGCAGCCACTCGATATCGGGAGGTGCAGATACGCAGTATTTT. The chain is built from TRBV7-2 and TRBJ2-3; the match to TRBD2 covers 7 bases. The V and J ends lost 5 bases and 4 bases, in that order; junction bases with no gene match: 12. The CDR3 spans 16 residues. CDR1 is SGHTA, CDR2 FQGNSA, per germline.

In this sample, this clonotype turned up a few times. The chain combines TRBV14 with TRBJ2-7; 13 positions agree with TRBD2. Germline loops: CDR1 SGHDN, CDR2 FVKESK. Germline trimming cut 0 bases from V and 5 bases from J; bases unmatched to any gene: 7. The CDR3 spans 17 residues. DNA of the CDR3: TGTGCCAGCAGCCAAGATTCACTAGCGGGAGGGCCAGACGAGCAGTACTTC. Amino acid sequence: CASSQDSLAGGPDEQYF.

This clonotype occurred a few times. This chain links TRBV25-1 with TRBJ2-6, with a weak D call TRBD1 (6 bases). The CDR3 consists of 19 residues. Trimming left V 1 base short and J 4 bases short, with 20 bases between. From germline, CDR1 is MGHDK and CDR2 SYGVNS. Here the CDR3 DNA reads TGTGCCAGCAGTGAATTAATGGGCAGGGGCCACAAGGGGGCCAACGTCCTGACTTTC. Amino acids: CASSELMGRGHKGANVLTF.

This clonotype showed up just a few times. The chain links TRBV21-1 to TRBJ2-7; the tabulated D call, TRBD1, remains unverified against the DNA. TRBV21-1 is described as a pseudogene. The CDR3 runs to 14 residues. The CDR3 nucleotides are TGTGCCAGCAAGGGGTGGGGGGGCTTCGACGAGCAGTACTTC. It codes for CASKGWGGFDEQYF.

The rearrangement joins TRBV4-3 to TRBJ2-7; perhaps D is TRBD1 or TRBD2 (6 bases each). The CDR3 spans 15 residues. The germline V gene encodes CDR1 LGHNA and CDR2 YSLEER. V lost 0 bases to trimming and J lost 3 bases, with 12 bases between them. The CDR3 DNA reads TGCGCCAGCAGCCAAGATAGGGGGGCCCACTACGAGCAGTACTTC. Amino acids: CASSQDRGAHYEQYF.

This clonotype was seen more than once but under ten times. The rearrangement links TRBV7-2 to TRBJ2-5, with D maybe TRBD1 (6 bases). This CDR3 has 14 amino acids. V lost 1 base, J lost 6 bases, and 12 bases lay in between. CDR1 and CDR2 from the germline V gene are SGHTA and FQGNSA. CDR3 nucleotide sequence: TGTGCCAGCAGCTTAGACAGGGCCTCGCAGACCCAGTACTTC. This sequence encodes CASSLDRASQTQYF.

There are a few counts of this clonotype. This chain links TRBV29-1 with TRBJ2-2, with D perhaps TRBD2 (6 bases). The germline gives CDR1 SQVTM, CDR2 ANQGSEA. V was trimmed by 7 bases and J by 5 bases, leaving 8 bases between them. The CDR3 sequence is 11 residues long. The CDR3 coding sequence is TGCAGCGGGGGGGTGACCGGGGAGCTGTTTTTT. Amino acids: CSGGVTGELFF.

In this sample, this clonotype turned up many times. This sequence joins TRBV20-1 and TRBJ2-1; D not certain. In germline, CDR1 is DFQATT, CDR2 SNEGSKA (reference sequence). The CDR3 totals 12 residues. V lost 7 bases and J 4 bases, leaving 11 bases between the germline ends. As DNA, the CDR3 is TGCAGTGGTAGGTGGGGTTACAATGAGCAGTTCTTC. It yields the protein CSGRWGYNEQFF.

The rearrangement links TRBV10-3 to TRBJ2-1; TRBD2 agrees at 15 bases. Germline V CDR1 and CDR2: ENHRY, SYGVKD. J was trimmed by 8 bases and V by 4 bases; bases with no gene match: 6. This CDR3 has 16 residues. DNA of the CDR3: TGTGCCATCAGTGTCAGGACTAGCGGGAGGGGCCATGAGCAGTTCTTC. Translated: CAISVRTSGRGHEQFF.

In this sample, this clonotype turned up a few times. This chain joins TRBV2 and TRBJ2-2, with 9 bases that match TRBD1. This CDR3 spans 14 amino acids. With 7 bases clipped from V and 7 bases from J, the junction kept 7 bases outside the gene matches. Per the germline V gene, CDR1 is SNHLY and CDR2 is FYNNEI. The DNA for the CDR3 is TGTGCCAGCACCCCCATGACAGGGGGCGGGGAGCTGTTTTTT. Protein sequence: CASTPMTGGGELFF. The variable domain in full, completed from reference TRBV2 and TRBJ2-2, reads EPEVTQTPSHQVTQMGQEVILRCVPISNHLYFYWYRQILGQKVEFLVSFYNNEISEKSEIFDDQFSVERPDGSNFTLKIRSTKLEDSAMYFCASTPMTGGGELFFGEGSRLTVL.

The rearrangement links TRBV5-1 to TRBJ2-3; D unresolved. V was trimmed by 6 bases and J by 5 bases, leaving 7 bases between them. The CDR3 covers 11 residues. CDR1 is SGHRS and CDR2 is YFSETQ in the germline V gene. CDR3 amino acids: CASNWGDTQYF. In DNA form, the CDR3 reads TGCGCCAGCAATTGGGGAGATACGCAGTATTTT.

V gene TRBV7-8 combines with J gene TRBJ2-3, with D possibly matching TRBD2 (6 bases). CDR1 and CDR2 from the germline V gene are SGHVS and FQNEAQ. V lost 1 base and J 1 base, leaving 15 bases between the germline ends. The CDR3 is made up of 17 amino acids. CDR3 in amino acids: CASSLVASAMGTDTQYF. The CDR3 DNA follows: TGTGCCAGCAGCTTAGTGGCTAGCGCGATGGGCACAGATACGCAGTATTTT.

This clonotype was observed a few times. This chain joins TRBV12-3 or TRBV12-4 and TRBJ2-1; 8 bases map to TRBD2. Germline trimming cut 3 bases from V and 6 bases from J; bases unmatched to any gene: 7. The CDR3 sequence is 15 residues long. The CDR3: CASSLFGRAFNEQFF. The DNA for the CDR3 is TGTGCCAGCAGTTTGTTCGGGAGGGCCTTCAATGAGCAGTTCTTC.

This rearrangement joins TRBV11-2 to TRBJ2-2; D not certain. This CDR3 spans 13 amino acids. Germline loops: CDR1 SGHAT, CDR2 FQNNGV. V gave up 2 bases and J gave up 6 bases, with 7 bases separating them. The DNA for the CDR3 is TGTGCCAGCAGCTTAAGTACCGCCGGGGAGCTGTTTTTT. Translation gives CASSLSTAGELFF.

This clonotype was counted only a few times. Here the CDR3 reads CASSSRQGQMFF. The CDR3 nucleotides are TGTGCCAGCAGCTCTCGACAGGGGCAGATGTTCTTC. The rearrangement links TRBV7-3 to TRBJ2-1; 8 bases are a match to TRBD1. This CDR3 is 12 amino acids long. CDR1 is SGHTA and CDR2 is FQGTGA in the germline V gene. V lost 4 bases and J lost 15; bases outside the gene matches: 8.

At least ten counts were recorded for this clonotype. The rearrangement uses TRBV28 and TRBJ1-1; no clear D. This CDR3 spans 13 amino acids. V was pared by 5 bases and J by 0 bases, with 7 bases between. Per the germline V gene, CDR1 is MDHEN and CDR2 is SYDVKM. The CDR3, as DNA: TGTGCCAGCAGTCTACCCATGAACACTGAAGCTTTCTTT. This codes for CASSLPMNTEAFF.

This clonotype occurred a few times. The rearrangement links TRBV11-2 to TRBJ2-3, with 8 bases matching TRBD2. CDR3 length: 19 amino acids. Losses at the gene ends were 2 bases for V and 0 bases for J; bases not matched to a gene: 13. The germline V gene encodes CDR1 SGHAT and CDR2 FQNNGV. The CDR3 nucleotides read TGTGCCAGCAGCTTACAACCCGTTAATGCGGGAGGAAGCACAGATACGCAGTATTTT. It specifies CASSLQPVNAGGSTDTQYF.

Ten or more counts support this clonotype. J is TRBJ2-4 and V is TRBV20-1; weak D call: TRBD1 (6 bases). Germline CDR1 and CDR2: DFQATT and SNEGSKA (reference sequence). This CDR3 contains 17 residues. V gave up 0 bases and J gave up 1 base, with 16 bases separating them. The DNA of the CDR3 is TGCAGTGCTAGAGAGCCCAGGGGAAAGAGCGCCAAAAACATTCAGTACTTC. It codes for CSAREPRGKSAKNIQYF.

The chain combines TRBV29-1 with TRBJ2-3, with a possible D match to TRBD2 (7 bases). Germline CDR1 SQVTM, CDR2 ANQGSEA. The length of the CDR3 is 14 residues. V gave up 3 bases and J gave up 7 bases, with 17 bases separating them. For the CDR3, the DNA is TGCAGCGTTGAGGGGGGGCCGGGGATGTATACGCAGTATTTT. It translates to CSVEGGPGMYTQYF.

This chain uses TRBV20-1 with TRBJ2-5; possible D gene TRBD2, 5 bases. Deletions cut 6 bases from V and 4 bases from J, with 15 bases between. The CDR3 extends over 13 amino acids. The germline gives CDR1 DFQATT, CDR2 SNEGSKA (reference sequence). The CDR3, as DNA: TGCAGTGCAACGGGGTCCCGGGGAGAGACCCAGTACTTC. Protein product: CSATGSRGETQYF.

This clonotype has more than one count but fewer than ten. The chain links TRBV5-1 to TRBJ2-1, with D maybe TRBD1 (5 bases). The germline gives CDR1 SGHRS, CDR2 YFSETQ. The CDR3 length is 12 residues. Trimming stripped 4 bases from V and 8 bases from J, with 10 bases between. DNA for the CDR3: TGCGCCAGCAGCATCACAGGTGATGAGCAGTTCTTC. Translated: CASSITGDEQFF. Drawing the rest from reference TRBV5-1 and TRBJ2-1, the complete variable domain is KAGVTQTPRYLIKTRGQQVTLSCSPISGHRSVSWYQQTPGQGLQFLFEYFSETQRNKGNFPGRFSGRQFSNSRSEMNVSTLELGDSALYLCASSITGDEQFFGPGTRLTVL.

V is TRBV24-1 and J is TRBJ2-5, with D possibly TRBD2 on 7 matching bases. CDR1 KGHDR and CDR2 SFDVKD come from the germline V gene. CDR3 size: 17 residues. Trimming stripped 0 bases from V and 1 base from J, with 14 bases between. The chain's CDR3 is CATSDLGRGAGQETQYF. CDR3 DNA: TGTGCCACCAGTGATTTGGGTCGGGGGGCGGGCCAAGAGACCCAGTACTTC.